This TCR beta chain stems from a study of T cell responses to AZD1222 COVID-19 vaccine (dated by TCRdb to the early 2020s). At the level of the whole study: AZD1222 recipients with second doses at about 4 weeks or about 12 weeks were pooled, because spike-specific TCR depth and breadth did not differ between schedules. TCR sequencing was performed for 230 to 250 trial participants, of whom 200 to 210 were given two doses of AZD1222 and around 25 were given two doses of MenACWY control vaccine. Trial participants were enrolled into age subgroups of 18-55, 56-69 and 70-plus years, which contained 148, 28 and 57 TCR-sequenced participants, respectively. The research as a whole found: The 56-69-year group was small, and its depth increase did not reach significance, likely because of low power. Reportedly, close to half of the unique spike-specific TCRs recognized epitopes lying outside the regions that are mutated in the B.1.351 and B.1.1.7 variants. Because no day 14 peak-response samples were available, the repertoires could be characterized only after the peak T cell response. Participants were mostly white British and included more females than males, and it was suggested by the authors that clonal diversity may have been underestimated. A significant rise in spike-specific TCR breadth and depth was observed after two AZD1222 doses relative to day 0 and relative to MenACWY recipients. The vaccine-associated CD4 TCRs covered the entire spike protein, and the dominant responses fell in regions 160-218 and 743-854. Conclusions about previously exposed vaccinees were limited because only 6 or 7 AZD1222 recipients were SARS-CoV-2 seropositive at baseline.

The germline V gene supplies CDR1 MNHEY and CDR2 SVGEGT. V drops 8 bases and J drops 9 bases, leaving 20 bases in between. The cysteine opens and the phenylalanine closes a CDR3 of 14 amino acids. Left in the record is the CDR3 DNA by itself, 42 bases read in frame from the first base. In light of the paper, this sample's time point label describes: baseline before first vaccination. Vaccinee samples came from UK trials COV001 and COV002, including a single-blind randomized controlled phase 2/3 trial of AZD1222 (ChAdOx1 nCoV-19) in healthy adults. For TCRbeta chain sequencing, PBMC samples from trial participants were taken at day 0 and at day 28 after the second dose. As regards this clone: Its antigen has not been determined. It has no much larger one-base neighbor in the sample; base qualities were not kept.

The CDR3 regions of human TCRbeta chains were analyzed by immunosequencing. On the study's bioinformatics: Repertoire TCRs were matched against a reference library of SARS-CoV-2-specific TCRs generated with the MIRA antigen-specificity platform. Breadth was defined as the fraction of unique TCRs that were SARS-CoV-2-associated, and depth was defined as the fraction of total T cells that were SARS-CoV-2-associated. Each spike-specific TCR was assigned to its reactive spike region and to a CD4 or CD8 class using the MIRA data. Log10-transformed breadth and depth values were compared by one-way ANOVA with Sidak's multiple comparisons tests. In its TCRdb copy, this immuneACCESS table keeps in-frame sequences only and misses some clones. Where compared with another copy, unresolved V genes explain less than half of these, and the others have no known cause. V, J and clone size are those of that table, while D and trimming were read from the DNA. This sample lists about 140,000 clones; 92% were detected once. Of the sample, roughly 3.1% falls within the top ten clones.

Here the chain combines TRBV6-2 or TRBV6-3 and TRBJ2-1; the D gene assignment is perhaps TRBD1 or TRBD2, with each matching 5 bases. This sequence originates from an adult in good health. Sequencing used peripheral blood, obtained on day 0 of AZD1222 vaccination. CDR3 sequence: CASGPAGTTREQFF. The nucleotide sequence is given as TGTGCCAGCGGCCCCGCCGGGACGACGCGTGAGCAGTTCTTC.